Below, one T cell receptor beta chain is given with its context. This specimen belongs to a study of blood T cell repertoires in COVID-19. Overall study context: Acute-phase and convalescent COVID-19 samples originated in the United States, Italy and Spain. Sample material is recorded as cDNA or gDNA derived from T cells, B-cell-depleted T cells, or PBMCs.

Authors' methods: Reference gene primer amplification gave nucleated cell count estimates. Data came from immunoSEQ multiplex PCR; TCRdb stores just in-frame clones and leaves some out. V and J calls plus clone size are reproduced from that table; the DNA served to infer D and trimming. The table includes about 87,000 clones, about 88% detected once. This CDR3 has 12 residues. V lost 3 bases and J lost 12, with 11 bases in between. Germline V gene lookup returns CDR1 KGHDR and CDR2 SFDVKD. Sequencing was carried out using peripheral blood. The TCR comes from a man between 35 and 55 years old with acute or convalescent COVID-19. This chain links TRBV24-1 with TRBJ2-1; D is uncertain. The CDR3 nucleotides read TGTGCCACCAGTGATGACGAGGCCGGGCAGTTCTTC. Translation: CATSDDEAGQFF.